The 3 T cell receptor beta chains presented below share a single source sample, sequenced in a study of blood T cell repertoires in COVID-19. Measured with immunoSEQ multiplex PCR; TCRdb has only the in-frame clones, and not every one. The sample lists about 410,000 clones; over 75% were seen once. The sequencing sample was made of peripheral blood. The receptors originated from a woman in her thirties or forties with COVID-19, enrolled during active disease.

This clone was observed a single time. The chain recombines TRBV6-5 with TRBJ1-1, with a tentative D call TRBD1 (6 bases). This CDR3 is 14 amino acids long. V was trimmed by 6 bases and J by 3 bases, leaving 14 bases between them. The germline gives CDR1 MNHEY, CDR2 SVGAGI. As DNA, the CDR3 is TGTGCCAGCAGAATGCACAGGGATCACACTGAAGCTTTCTTT. As protein: CASRMHRDHTEAFF.

The chain couples TRBV5-1 to TRBJ2-3; TRBD2 matches 11 bases. The length of the CDR3 is 16 residues. V gave up 2 bases and J gave up 5 bases; unmatched junction bases: 7. Germline V gene sequence: CDR1 SGHRS, CDR2 YFSETQ. The CDR3 loop reads CASSFSLAGAIDTQYF. The CDR3 DNA reads TGCGCCAGCAGCTTTTCACTAGCGGGGGCCATAGATACGCAGTATTTT.

This chain uses TRBV4-3 with TRBJ2-1; 13 nucleotides align to TRBD2. Germline trimming cut 4 bases from V and 8 bases from J; bases unmatched to any gene: 5. Germline CDR1 LGHNA, CDR2 YSLEER. The CDR3 covers 15 residues. Here the CDR3 reads CASSRTSGSEYEQFF. In nucleotides, the CDR3 is TGCGCCAGCAGCCGGACTAGCGGGAGTGAGTATGAGCAGTTCTTC.